This T cell receptor (beta chain) was sequenced during a study of T cell repertoires in cytomegalovirus infection (dated by TCRdb to between 2019 and 2020). Study-level background: The HLA type of each donor mattered for the analysis, because public TCR beta signatures pointed to carriage of CMV infection along with the matching HLA type. The research as a whole found: The ex vivo response was dominated by HLA-C-restricted CMV-specific TCR beta clonotypes, which also provided the single most frequent clonotype in two of eight donors. Carriers of CMV infection plus the relevant HLA type were discriminated by the cumulative frequency of public TCR beta family members in the study cohort and in an independent approximately 400-donor cohort.

There are many counts of this clonotype. The antigen it recognizes is unknown. Base qualities are not provided; no much larger clone lies one nucleotide away. Instrument used: Illumina HiSeq 1500. Through fastp at Q25 and MiXCR, TCRdb rebuilt clones from the public reads, retaining in-frame beta chains. Entries are consolidated by CDR3 protein sequence, retaining the most common genes and DNA. Counted in this sample were around 280,000 distinct CDR3 sequences; 9.6% of them appeared once. The ten most abundant clones make up about 2.3% of the sample. This clonotype was obtained from a human donor in good health (CMV status not recorded). Some clones in this sample may be carry-over from other donors' samples. Material for sequencing was PBMCs.

CDR3 region: CASSPGISGIEAFF. The bases are TGTGCCAGCTCACCAGGAATTAGTGGGATTGAAGCTTTCTTT. The chain is assembled from TRBV18 and TRBJ1-1, with the D gene not clear enough to name. The germline V gene encodes CDR1 KGHSH and CDR2 LQKENI. The junction shows trimming of 2 bases on V and 7 bases on J, plus 14 bases between the germline ends. From cysteine to phenylalanine, the CDR3 is 14 amino acids long. CDR3 DNA is the only sequence kept; it has 42 bases, read in frame from the first base.